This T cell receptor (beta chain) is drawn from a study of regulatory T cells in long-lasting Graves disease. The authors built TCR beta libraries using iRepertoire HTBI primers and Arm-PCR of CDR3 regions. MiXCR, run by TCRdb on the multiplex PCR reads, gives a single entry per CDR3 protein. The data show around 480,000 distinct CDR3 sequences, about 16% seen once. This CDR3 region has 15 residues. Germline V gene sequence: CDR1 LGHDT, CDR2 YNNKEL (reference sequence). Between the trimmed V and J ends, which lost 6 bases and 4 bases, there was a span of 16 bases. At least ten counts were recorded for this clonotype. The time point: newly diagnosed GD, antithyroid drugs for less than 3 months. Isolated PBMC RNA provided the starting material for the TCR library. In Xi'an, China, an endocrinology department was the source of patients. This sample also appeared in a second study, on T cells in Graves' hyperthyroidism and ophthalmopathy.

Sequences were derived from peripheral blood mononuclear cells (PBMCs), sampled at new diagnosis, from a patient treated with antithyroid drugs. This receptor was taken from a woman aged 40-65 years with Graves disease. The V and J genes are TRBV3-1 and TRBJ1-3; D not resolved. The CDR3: CASSSRPEEGNTIYF. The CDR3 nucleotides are TGTGCCAGCAGTTCTCGACCTGAGGAAGGAAACACCATATATTTT.